The present entry profiles one T cell receptor beta chain with its context. This specimen belongs to a study of blood T cell repertoires in COVID-19. Turning to the study itself: From the United States, Italy and Spain came samples of acute and convalescent COVID-19.

CDR3 size: 14 residues. V was pared by 4 bases and J by 2 bases, with 3 bases of the junction left unmatched. CDR1 is SGHVS and CDR2 is FQNEAQ in the germline V gene. This table comes from immunoSEQ multiplex PCR, and its TCRdb copy is limited to in-frame clones, with some not included. The top ten hold about 7.7% of the sample, which has around 120,000 clones, roughly 87% seen once. The sequenced material came from peripheral blood. The chain links TRBV7-8 to TRBJ2-7; TRBD1 aligns across 9 bases. This receptor was taken from a human donor in a cohort sampled during active COVID-19. CDR3 sequence: CASSWRQGAYEQYF. In DNA, the CDR3 is TGTGCCAGCAGCTGGAGACAGGGGGCCTACGAGCAGTACTTC.